This TCR beta chain was recorded in a study of blood T cell repertoires in COVID-19. V dropped 3 bases and J dropped 1; count of bases not matched to a gene: 7. Looked up from germline, CDR1 is GTSNPN and CDR2 is SVGIG (reference sequence). The CDR3 extends over 15 amino acids. Some clones are missing from TCRdb's copy, which holds only in-frame ones; the method was immunoSEQ multiplex PCR. Here the sample spans roughly 220,000 clones, 85% to 90% being singletons. This receptor was identified in a woman aged 50 to 60 with acute COVID-19. The V and J genes are TRBV30 and TRBJ2-3, with 7 bases that match TRBD1. Sequencing was performed on PBMCs or T cells enriched from blood (not recorded which). The CDR3 sequence: CAWSRTGVRTDTQYF. CDR3 nucleotide sequence: TGTGCCTGGAGCCGAACAGGGGTTCGCACAGATACGCAGTATTTT.